This is a list of T cell receptor beta chains from one sample in a study of blood T cell repertoires in COVID-19. Repertoires were generated with immunoSEQ multiplex PCR, while TCRdb's copy carries only in-frame clones and drops some. Altogether approximately 180,000 clones are present, approximately 85% being singletons, with the ten largest covering approximately 11%. The sequenced sample was peripheral blood. These receptors originate from a human donor with active or convalescent COVID-19. The donor label of this sample is uncertain. The CDR3 runs from the conserved cysteine through the conserved F or W.

v_call: TRBV7-9; j_call: TRBJ2-7; cdr3_aa: CASSADRARYEQYF
v_call: TRBV18; j_call: TRBJ1-3; cdr3_aa: CASSFWDMSGGNTIYF
v_call: TRBV6-2/TRBV6-3; j_call: TRBJ1-5; cdr3_aa: CASSYSYRVGDQPQHF
v_call: TRBV18; j_call: TRBJ2-7; cdr3_aa: CASSPPSGEQYF
v_call: TRBV6-5; j_call: TRBJ1-1; cdr3_aa: CASTPLMNTEAFF
v_call: TRBV5-1; j_call: TRBJ1-2; cdr3_aa: CASRYPGQDYGYTF
v_call: TRBV4-1; j_call: TRBJ1-2; cdr3_aa: CASSQETTGGVWGYTF
v_call: TRBV4-3; j_call: TRBJ2-3; cdr3_aa: CASSQELAGGLGTQYF
v_call: TRBV5-4; j_call: TRBJ2-1; cdr3_aa: CASSPPAAEQFF
v_call: TRBV5-1; j_call: TRBJ2-1; cdr3_aa: CASSTGGTSGVDEQFF
v_call: TRBV24-1; j_call: TRBJ2-1; cdr3_aa: CATSDPRQVKRNEQFF
v_call: TRBV5-4; j_call: TRBJ2-3; cdr3_aa: CASSSGTSGTYTQYF
v_call: TRBV6-5; j_call: TRBJ1-6; cdr3_aa: CASREWGRGNSPLHF
v_call: TRBV10-3; j_call: TRBJ2-7; cdr3_aa: CAISETSGSPYEQYF
v_call: TRBV12-3/TRBV12-4; j_call: TRBJ1-1; cdr3_aa: CASTLGQYTEAFF
v_call: TRBV11-1; j_call: TRBJ1-1; cdr3_aa: CASSFIGTGMNTEAFF
v_call: TRBV18; j_call: TRBJ2-3; cdr3_aa: CASSHTPRTSGTTDTQYF
v_call: TRBV28; j_call: TRBJ1-2; cdr3_aa: CASSLPPDGYTF
v_call: TRBV6-2/TRBV6-3; j_call: TRBJ2-1; cdr3_aa: CASSYAHSGETYNEQFF
v_call: TRBV5-4; j_call: TRBJ1-6; cdr3_aa: CASSLVQGMNSPLHF
v_call: TRBV1; j_call: TRBJ1-1; cdr3_aa: CTSTEDRELTGNTEAFF
v_call: TRBV18; j_call: TRBJ2-1; cdr3_aa: CASSPGSSYNEQFF
v_call: TRBV5-1; j_call: TRBJ1-6; cdr3_aa: CASSLGTGASPLHF
v_call: TRBV18; j_call: TRBJ2-7; cdr3_aa: CASSPPSSSYEQYF
v_call: TRBV19; j_call: TRBJ1-2; cdr3_aa: CASRTPRGNYGYTF
v_call: TRBV30; j_call: TRBJ1-1; cdr3_aa: CAVSEGRGTEAFF
v_call: TRBV5-1; j_call: TRBJ1-3; cdr3_aa: CASRGQVGSGNTIYF
v_call: TRBV18; j_call: TRBJ2-2; cdr3_aa: CASSPLRDTGELFF
v_call: TRBV6-2/TRBV6-3; j_call: TRBJ2-5; cdr3_aa: CASSYSRVQETQYF
v_call: TRBV6-5; j_call: TRBJ1-5; cdr3_aa: CATGGRVNQPQHF
v_call: TRBV30; j_call: TRBJ1-4; cdr3_aa: CAWARAPISGKLFF
v_call: TRBV11-2; j_call: TRBJ2-3; cdr3_aa: CASSHQDTQYF
v_call: TRBV9; j_call: TRBJ2-1; cdr3_aa: CASSPTSGTYNEQFF
v_call: TRBV24-1; j_call: TRBJ2-3; cdr3_aa: CATSDPSGKYTDTQYF
v_call: TRBV5-1; j_call: TRBJ2-3; cdr3_aa: CASSLAREGRPADTQYF
v_call: TRBV11-1; j_call: TRBJ2-5; cdr3_aa: CASSSDRGGETQYF
v_call: TRBV28; j_call: TRBJ1-2; cdr3_aa: CASSLRAGGYLNGYTF
v_call: TRBV19; j_call: TRBJ2-1; cdr3_aa: CASTLWPNVNNEQFF
v_call: TRBV11-3; j_call: TRBJ2-5; cdr3_aa: CASSLGQGMETQYF
v_call: TRBV11-1; j_call: TRBJ1-1; cdr3_aa: CASSLGTGWTEAFF
v_call: TRBV28; j_call: TRBJ1-6; cdr3_aa: CASKWSSYNSPLHF
v_call: TRBV4-2; j_call: TRBJ2-2; cdr3_aa: CASSHGDRETGELFF
v_call: TRBV5-4; j_call: TRBJ1-2; cdr3_aa: CASSALQGENGYTF
v_call: TRBV4-1; j_call: TRBJ2-1; cdr3_aa: CASSLTSGGAGEQFF
v_call: TRBV12-3/TRBV12-4; j_call: TRBJ2-4; cdr3_aa: CASSEGTKNIQYF
v_call: TRBV6-5; j_call: TRBJ1-6; cdr3_aa: CASSYTPPGGWSPLHF
v_call: TRBV5-1; j_call: TRBJ1-4; cdr3_aa: CASSLTSQGNEKLFF
v_call: TRBV7-2; j_call: TRBJ2-3; cdr3_aa: CASSLAASTDTQYF
v_call: TRBV5-4; j_call: TRBJ2-5; cdr3_aa: CASSPRTGPAGGETQYF
v_call: TRBV5-6; j_call: TRBJ1-1; cdr3_aa: CASSLDRGTEAFF